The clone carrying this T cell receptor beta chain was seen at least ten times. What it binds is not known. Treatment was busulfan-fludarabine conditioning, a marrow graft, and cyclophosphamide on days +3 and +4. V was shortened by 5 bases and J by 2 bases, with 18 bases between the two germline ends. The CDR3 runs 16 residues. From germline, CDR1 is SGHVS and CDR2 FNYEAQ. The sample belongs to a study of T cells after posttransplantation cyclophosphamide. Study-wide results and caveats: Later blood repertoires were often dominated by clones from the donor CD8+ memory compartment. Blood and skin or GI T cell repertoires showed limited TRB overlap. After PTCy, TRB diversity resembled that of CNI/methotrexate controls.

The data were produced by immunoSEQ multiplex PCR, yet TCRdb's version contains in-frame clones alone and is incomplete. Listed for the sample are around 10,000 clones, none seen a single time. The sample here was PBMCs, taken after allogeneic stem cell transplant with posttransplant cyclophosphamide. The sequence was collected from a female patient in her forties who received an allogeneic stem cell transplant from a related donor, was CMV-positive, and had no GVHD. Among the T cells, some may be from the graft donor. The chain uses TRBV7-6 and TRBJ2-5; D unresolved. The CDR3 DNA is TGTGCCAGCAGCATCCTCGGAGCGCGGCAACAAGAGACCCAGTACTTC. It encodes CASSILGARQQETQYF.